This entry is about one T cell receptor beta chain. Its antigen remains unidentified. No base qualities exist here, and no much larger clone lies one base off it. The data were obtained in a study of graft-versus-host responses after intestinal transplantation (TCRdb year 2021). The study in broad terms: The transplants that recipients got were multivisceral, liver-intestinal, or isolated intestinal. Anti-thymocyte globulin induction was given to all recipients, followed by maintenance tacrolimus and steroids for around three years. Bulk TCR-beta CDR3 sequencing was used to track graft-versus-host and host-versus-graft alloreactive T cell clones in the graft, circulation and bone marrow after intestinal transplantation. To identify alloreactive clones, pre-transplant mixed lymphocyte reaction products were sequenced and then compared with unstimulated pre-transplant donor and recipient T cells. The cohort enrolled fewer than 25 intestinal transplant recipients including one retransplant, and a few patients lacking pretransplant specimens were excluded. Donor T cell macrochimerism was defined as a peak of at least 4% donor T cells among recipient peripheral blood mononuclear cells. Instead of going to the commercial service, samples from a few later patients were sequenced in-house on an Illumina MiSeq and processed with MiXCR. Study-wide findings and limitations: Early after transplant, peak levels of circulating GvH clones were associated with declines in HvG clones. The conclusions were limited by the relatively low number and heterogeneity of the intestinal transplant patients. GvH clones turned up in recipient bone marrow, with some appearing earlier in ileal mucosa or blood, a pattern consistent with an intestinal mucosal origin. In the allografts of patients with donor T cell macrochimerism, GvH to HvG T cell clonal ratios were high.

The CDR3 contains 14 residues, cysteine and phenylalanine counted. Only the CDR3 portion is preserved as DNA: 42 bases, with reading frame beginning at the first base. According to the germline V gene, CDR1 reads MDHEN and CDR2 reads SYDVKM. V is pared back by 2 bases and J by 4 bases, with 6 bases lying between the germline termini. Library preparation used the immunoSEQ multiplex PCR assay. For most patients, genomic DNA was isolated with the Qiagen DNeasy Blood and Tissue Kit and shipped frozen to Adaptive Biotechnologies for TCR sequencing. For most patients, genomic DNA was subjected to high-throughput TCR-beta CDR3 sequencing by Adaptive Biotechnologies. From the authors' description of their analysis: TCR sequencing data for more than 15 patients were retrieved from Adaptive's ImmunoSEQ software; three other patients were processed with MiXCR and VDJtools. CD4 versus CD8 sorting errors were corrected by removing sequences found in both subsets at a frequency ratio below 5:1. CDR3 nucleotide sequences shared by donor and recipient were removed because the origin of these sequences could not be assigned. Alloreactive clones required at least 2-fold expansion over unstimulated cells and minimum CFSE-low frequency of 0.002% (template counts) or 0.001% (read counts). Clones were considered mappable if detected in sequenced pre-transplant spleen, lymph node, or MLR CFSE-low populations of the donor or recipient. The cumulative frequency of alloreactive clones was calculated as a percentage of all sequences, weighted by copy number. Here the immuneACCESS table is served through TCRdb, limited to in-frame sequences with V and J called. Missing clones are a known gap in these copies; in checked studies unresolved V genes cover under half, and the rest lacks a known reason. V, J and clone size are those of that table, while D and trimming were read from the DNA. The sample table contains about 27,000 clones; only one count was recorded for roughly 82% of them. The top ten constitute about 0.74% of the sample.

The label giving this sample's time point can be read as: cells obtained before transplantation from donor or recipient. CD3+CD4+ and CD3+CD8+ populations were FACS-sorted from unstimulated pre-transplant donor and recipient cells taken from spleen or lymph nodes. The source was unstimulated CD4+ T cells sorted from spleen or lymph node cells, collected before intestinal transplant. The sequence was obtained from a human donor who received an intestinal transplant. Recombination connected TRBV28 to TRBJ1-6, with no confidently assigned D gene. The CDR3 reads as follows: CASSLRVYNSPLHF. The DNA sequence is TGTGCCAGCAGTTTACGAGTTTATAATTCACCCCTCCACTTT.